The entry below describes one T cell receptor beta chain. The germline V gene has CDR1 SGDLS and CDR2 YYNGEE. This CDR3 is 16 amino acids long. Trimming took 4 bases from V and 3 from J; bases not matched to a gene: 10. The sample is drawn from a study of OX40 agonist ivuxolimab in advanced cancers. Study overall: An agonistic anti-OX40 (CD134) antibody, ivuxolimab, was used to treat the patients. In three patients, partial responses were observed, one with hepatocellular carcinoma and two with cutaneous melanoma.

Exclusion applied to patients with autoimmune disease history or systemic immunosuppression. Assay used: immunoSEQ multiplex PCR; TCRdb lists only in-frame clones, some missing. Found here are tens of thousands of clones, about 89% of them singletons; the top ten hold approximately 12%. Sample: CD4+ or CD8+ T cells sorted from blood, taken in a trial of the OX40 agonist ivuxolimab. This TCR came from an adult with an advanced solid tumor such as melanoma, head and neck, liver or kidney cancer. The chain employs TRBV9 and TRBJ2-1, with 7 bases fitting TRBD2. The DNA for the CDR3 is TGTGCCAGCAGCACAGAACCTAGCGGACACTACAATGAGCAGTTCTTC. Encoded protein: CASSTEPSGHYNEQFF.